The rows below give T cell receptor beta chains drawn from one sample of a study of blood T cell repertoires in COVID-19. Produced via immunoSEQ multiplex PCR; TCRdb's table is partial and in-frame only. Found here are 200,000 to 250,000 clones, roughly 79% of them singletons; the top ten hold just under 9%. Sequenced sample: PBMCs or T cells enriched from blood (not recorded which). The receptor source for this set is a woman between 50 and 59 years old with acute COVID-19. CDR3s include the opening cysteine and the closing phenylalanine or tryptophan. D genes are given only for firm matches. Where a row states a size, it is once, few, many or the class of an expanded clone; other rows omit it.

>TRBD2|once|TRBV6-2/TRBV6-3|TRBJ2-6
TGTGCCAGCAGTCCGGGGGGTTCTGGGGCCAACGTCCTGACTTTC
CASSPGGSGANVLTF
>TRBD2|.|TRBV19|TRBJ2-6
TGTGCCAGTAGTCCCGCGGGAGGGCGCCCCTCTGGGGCCAACGTCCTGACTTTC
CASSPAGGRPSGANVLTF
>TRBD1|.|TRBV20-1|TRBJ2-7
TGCAGTGCCAGGGGGTCCCACGAGCAGTACTTC
CSARGSHEQYF
>TRBD2|.|TRBV3-1/TRBV3-2|TRBJ2-7
TGTGCCAGCAGCCACGGGACTAGTATTCGCGAGCAGTACTTC
CASSHGTSIREQYF
>TRBD2|few|TRBV28|TRBJ2-1
TGTGCCAGCAGTCAAGCGGGGGACTGGTACAATGAGCAGTTCTTC
CASSQAGDWYNEQFF
>.|.|TRBV18|TRBJ1-5
TGTGCCAGCTCACCACCAGGGGTGAGTCAGCCCCAGCATTTT
CASSPPGVSQPQHF
>.|.|TRBV5-4|TRBJ2-6
TGTGCCAGCAGCTCTTGGGGCAACCGGCGGGGGGCCAACGTCCTGACTTTC
CASSSWGNRRGANVLTF
>TRBD1|.|TRBV28|TRBJ1-2
TGTGCCAGCAGTCCCTGGGACAGCAGCACCGCCGGAATCTATGGCTACACCTTC
CASSPWDSSTAGIYGYTF
>.|.|TRBV3-1/TRBV3-2|TRBJ2-1
TGTGCCAGCAGCCTAATTCTACTCGGAGGGCGAGGCGATGAGCAGTTCTTC
CASSLILLGGRGDEQFF
>TRBD1|.|TRBV29-1|TRBJ1-2
TGCAGCGTCCTATCAGGGGGTTGGGGCTACACCTTC
CSVLSGGWGYTF
>TRBD1|once|TRBV6-5|TRBJ1-2
TGTGCCAGCACCTTCGGACAGGGAGCTAACTATGGCTACACCTTC
CASTFGQGANYGYTF
>.|few|TRBV20-1|TRBJ1-1
TGCAGTGCAATGGGCTATGAAGCTTTCTTT
CSAMGYEAFF
>TRBD1|.|TRBV19|TRBJ2-3
TGTGCCAGTAGCCCCGGGACAGGTGGGACAGATACGCAGTATTTT
CASSPGTGGTDTQYF
>.|.|TRBV28|TRBJ2-4
TGTGCCAGCAGTTCGGGGAGGGCCAAAAACATTCAGTACTTC
CASSSGRAKNIQYF
>.|.|TRBV9|TRBJ2-1
TGTGCCAGCAGCGTAACGGACTCCTCCTACAATGAGCAGTTCTTC
CASSVTDSSYNEQFF
>.|.|TRBV10-3|TRBJ1-1
TGTGCCATCAGTCCCGGGTTGAACACTGAAGCTTTCTTT
CAISPGLNTEAFF
>TRBD1|.|TRBV4-3|TRBJ2-7
TGCGCCAGCAGCCAAGATCATGAGAGGGGGCTGGGTGGTGAGCAGTACTTC
CASSQDHERGLGGEQYF
>.|.|TRBV4-1|TRBJ2-5
TGCGCCAGCAGCCAAGTCGCCTTTGCGGGACAGCAAGAGACCCAGTACTTC
CASSQVAFAGQQETQYF
>.|few|TRBV7-2|TRBJ2-5
TGTGCCAGCAGCTTCTATGCGGAGACCCAGTACTTC
CASSFYAETQYF
>TRBD1|once|TRBV11-2|TRBJ2-7
TGTGCCAGCAGCGCCGACAGGGGTGGAGGCGAGCAGTACTTC
CASSADRGGGEQYF
>.|.|TRBV28|TRBJ2-6
TGTGCCAGCAGTAAACAGGGTACTGGGGCCAACGTCCTGACTTTC
CASSKQGTGANVLTF
>.|few|TRBV3-1/TRBV3-2|TRBJ2-3
TGTGCCAGCAGCCAAGCTATGGGAGCGCAGTATTTT
CASSQAMGAQYF
>TRBD2|.|TRBV6-5|TRBJ2-7
TGTGCCAGCAGTTACGGGCGGGGGTACGAGCAGTACTTC
CASSYGRGYEQYF
>.|.|TRBV18|TRBJ1-1
TGTGCCAGCTCACCGCTCTACCAAGGGGACACTGAAGCTTTCTTT
CASSPLYQGDTEAFF
>.|.|TRBV7-2|TRBJ2-7
TGTGCCAGCAGCTTAGAGGGTCGGCGGGACTCCTCCTTC
CASSLEGRRDSSF
>.|.|TRBV7-2|TRBJ1-1
TGTGCCAGCAGCTTAGGGGTAGACAGAGAAGCTTTCTTT
CASSLGVDREAFF
>TRBD1|.|TRBV6-5|TRBJ2-1
TGTGCCAGCAGTCGTGGACAGGGTTCAGGTGAGCAGTTCTTC
CASSRGQGSGEQFF
>.|.|TRBV18|TRBJ2-5
TGTGCCAGCTCACCAAGCCAGGGTGAAGAGACCCAGTACTTC
CASSPSQGEETQYF
>TRBD2|.|TRBV6-5|TRBJ2-2
TGTGCCAGCAGTTACGCTAGCGGAGGGACCGGGGAGCTGTTTTTT
CASSYASGGTGELFF